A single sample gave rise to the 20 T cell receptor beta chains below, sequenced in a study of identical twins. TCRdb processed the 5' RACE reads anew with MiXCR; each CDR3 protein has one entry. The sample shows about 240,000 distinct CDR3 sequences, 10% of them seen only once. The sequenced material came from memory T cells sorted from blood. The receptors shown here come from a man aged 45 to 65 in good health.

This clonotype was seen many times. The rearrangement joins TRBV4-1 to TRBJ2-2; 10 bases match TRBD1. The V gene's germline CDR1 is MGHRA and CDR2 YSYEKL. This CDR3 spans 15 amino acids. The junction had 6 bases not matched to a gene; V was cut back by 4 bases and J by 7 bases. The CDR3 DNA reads TGCGCCAGCAGCCCACGACAGGGGGCGGACGGGGAGCTGTTTTTT. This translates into CASSPRQGADGELFF.

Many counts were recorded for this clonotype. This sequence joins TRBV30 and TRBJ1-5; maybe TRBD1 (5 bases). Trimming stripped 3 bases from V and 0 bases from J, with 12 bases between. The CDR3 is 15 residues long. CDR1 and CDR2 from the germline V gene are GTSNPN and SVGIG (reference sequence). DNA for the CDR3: TGTGCCTGGAGCCCCGGACATCTTAGCAATCAGCCCCAGCATTTT. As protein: CAWSPGHLSNQPQHF.

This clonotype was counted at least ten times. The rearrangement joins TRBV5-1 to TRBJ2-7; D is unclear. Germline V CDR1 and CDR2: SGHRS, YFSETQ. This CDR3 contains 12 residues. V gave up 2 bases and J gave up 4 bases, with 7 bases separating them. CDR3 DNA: TGCGCCAGCAGCTTTACTGGGTACGAGCAGTACTTC. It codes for CASSFTGYEQYF.

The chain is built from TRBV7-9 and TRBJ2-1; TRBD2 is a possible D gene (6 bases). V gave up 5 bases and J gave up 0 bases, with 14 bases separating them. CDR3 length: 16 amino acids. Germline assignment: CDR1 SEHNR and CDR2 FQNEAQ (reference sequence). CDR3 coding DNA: TGTGCCAGCAGCCCAGCGGAGGGGAGCTCCTACAATGAGCAGTTCTTC. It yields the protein CASSPAEGSSYNEQFF.

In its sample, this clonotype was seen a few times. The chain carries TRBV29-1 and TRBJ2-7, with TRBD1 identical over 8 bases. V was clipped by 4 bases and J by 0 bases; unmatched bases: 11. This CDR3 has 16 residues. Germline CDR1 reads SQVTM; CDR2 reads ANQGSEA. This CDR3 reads CSVVGATGEFSYEQYF. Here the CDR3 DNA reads TGCAGCGTTGTGGGAGCGACAGGGGAATTCTCCTACGAGCAGTACTTC.

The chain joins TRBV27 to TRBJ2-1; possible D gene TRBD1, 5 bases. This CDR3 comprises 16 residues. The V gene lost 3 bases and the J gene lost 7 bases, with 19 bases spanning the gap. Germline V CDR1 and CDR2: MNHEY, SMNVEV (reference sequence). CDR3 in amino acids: CASSFFSAGQRNEQFF. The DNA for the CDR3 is TGTGCCAGCAGTTTTTTTTCGGCAGGGCAAAGGAATGAGCAGTTCTTC.

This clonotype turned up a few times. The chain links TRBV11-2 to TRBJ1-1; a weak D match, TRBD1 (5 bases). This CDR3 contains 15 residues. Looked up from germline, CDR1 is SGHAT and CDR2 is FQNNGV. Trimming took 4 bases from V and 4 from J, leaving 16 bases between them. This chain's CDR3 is CASSWLRGGITEAFF. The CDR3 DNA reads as TGTGCCAGCAGCTGGCTGAGGGGAGGGATCACTGAAGCTTTCTTT.

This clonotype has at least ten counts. Here the CDR3 DNA reads TGCGCCAGCAGCCCCGTCGGACGGGGGGACACTGAAGCTTTCTTT. It translates to CASSPVGRGDTEAFF. This chain joins TRBV4-1 and TRBJ1-1; possibly TRBD1 for D (5 bases). Germline V gives CDR1 MGHRA, CDR2 YSYEKL. The CDR3 consists of 15 residues. Trimming cost V 4 bases and J 3 bases, with 15 bases left between them.

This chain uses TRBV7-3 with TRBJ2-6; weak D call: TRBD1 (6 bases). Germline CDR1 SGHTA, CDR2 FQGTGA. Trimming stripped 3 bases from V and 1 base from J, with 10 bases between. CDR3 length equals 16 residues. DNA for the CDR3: TGTGCCAGCAGCTTGACAGGCGGATCTGGGGCCAACGTCCTGACTTTC. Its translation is CASSLTGGSGANVLTF.

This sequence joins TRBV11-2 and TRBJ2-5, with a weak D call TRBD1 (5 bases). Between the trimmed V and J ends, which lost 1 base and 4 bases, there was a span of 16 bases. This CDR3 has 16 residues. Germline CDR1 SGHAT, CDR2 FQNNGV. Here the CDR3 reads CASSLGGTNLGETQYF. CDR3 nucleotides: TGTGCCAGCAGCTTAGGGGGCACTAACCTCGGAGAGACCCAGTACTTC.

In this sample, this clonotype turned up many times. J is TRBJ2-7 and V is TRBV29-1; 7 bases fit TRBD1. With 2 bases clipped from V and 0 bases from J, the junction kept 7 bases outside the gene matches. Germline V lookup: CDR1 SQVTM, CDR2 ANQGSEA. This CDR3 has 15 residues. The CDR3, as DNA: TGCAGCGTTGAACTCCGGGACAGAAGCTCCTACGAGCAGTACTTC. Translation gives CSVELRDRSSYEQYF.

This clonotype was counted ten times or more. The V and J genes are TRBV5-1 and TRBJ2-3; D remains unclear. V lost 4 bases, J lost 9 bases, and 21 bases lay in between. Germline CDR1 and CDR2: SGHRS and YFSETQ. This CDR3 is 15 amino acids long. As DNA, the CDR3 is TGCGCCAGCAGCCTACGACCCATGGGCTCGATCACGCAGTATTTT. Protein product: CASSLRPMGSITQYF.

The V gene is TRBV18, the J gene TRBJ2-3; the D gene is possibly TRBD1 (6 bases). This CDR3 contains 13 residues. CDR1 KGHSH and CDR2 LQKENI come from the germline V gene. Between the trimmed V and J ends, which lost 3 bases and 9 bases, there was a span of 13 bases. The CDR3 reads CASSPGPQGTQYF. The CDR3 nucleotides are TGTGCCAGCTCACCCGGTCCACAGGGCACGCAGTATTTT.

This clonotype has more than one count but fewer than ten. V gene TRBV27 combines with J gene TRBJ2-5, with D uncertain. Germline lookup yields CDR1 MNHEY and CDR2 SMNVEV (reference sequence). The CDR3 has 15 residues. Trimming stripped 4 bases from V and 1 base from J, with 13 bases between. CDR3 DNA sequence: TGTGCCAGCAGTTCCGGCGGTTTGGGCCAAGAGACCCAGTACTTC. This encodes CASSSGGLGQETQYF.

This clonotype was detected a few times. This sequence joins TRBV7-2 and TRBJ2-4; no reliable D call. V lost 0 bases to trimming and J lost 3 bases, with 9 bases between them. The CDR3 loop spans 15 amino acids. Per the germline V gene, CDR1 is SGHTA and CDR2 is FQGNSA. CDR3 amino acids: CASSLAGGYKNIQYF. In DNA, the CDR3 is TGTGCCAGCAGCTTAGCTGGCGGATACAAAAACATTCAGTACTTC.

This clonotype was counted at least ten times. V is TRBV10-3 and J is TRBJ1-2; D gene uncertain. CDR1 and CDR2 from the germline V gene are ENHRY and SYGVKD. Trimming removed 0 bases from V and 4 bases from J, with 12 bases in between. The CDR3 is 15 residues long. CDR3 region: CAISESAGYSYGYTF. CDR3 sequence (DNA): TGTGCCATCAGTGAGTCCGCAGGCTACAGCTATGGCTACACCTTC.

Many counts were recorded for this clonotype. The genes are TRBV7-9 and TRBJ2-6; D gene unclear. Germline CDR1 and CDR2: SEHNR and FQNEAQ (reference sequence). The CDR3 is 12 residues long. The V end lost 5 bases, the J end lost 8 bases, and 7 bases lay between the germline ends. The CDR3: CASSPPTNVLTF. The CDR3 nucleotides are TGTGCCAGCAGCCCCCCGACCAACGTCCTGACTTTC.

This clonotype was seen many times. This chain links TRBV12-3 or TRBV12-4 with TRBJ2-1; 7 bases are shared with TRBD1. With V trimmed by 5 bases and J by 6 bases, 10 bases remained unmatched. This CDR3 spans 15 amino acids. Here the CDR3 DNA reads TGTGCCAGCAGTACGCGAACAGGGGTGACCAATGAGCAGTTCTTC. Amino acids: CASSTRTGVTNEQFF.

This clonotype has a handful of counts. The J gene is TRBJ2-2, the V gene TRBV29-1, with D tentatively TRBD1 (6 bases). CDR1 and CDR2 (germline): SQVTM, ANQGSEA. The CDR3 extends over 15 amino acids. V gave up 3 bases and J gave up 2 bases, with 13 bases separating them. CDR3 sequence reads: CSVEGDRTNTGELFF. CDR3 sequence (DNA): TGCAGCGTTGAGGGCGACAGGACCAACACCGGGGAGCTGTTTTTT.

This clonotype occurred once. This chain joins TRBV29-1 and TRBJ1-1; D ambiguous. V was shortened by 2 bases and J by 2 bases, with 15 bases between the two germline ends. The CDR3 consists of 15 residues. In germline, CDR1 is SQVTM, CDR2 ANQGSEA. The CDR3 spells CSVELLGWGNTEAFF. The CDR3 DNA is TGCAGCGTTGAACTCTTGGGATGGGGAAACACTGAAGCTTTCTTT.